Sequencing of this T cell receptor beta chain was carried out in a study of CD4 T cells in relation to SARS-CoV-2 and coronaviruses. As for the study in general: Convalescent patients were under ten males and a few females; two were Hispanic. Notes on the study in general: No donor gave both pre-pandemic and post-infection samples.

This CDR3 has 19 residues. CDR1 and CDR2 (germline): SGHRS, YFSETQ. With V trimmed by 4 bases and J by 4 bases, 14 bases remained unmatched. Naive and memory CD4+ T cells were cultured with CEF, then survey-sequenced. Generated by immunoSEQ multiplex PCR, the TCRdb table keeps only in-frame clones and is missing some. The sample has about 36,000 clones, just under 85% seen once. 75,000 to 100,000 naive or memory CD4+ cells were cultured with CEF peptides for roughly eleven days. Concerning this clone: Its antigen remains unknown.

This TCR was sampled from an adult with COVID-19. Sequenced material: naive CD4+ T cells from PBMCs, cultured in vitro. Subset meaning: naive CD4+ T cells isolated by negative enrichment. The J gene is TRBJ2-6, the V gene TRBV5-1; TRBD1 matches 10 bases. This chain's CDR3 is CASSPGTGDAASGANVLTF. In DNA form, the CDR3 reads TGCGCCAGCAGCCCTGGGACAGGGGACGCCGCTAGCGGGGCCAACGTCCTGACTTTC.